This T cell receptor beta chain was captured in a study of blood T cell repertoires in COVID-19 (dated by TCRdb to the early 2020s). General notes on the study: The collaborator samples originated in the United States, Italy and Spain and spanned the acute and convalescent phases of COVID-19. The material from the prospective study consisted of cDNA or gDNA derived from T cells, B-cell-depleted T cells, or PBMCs. Subjects who had been exposed to COVID-19, were actively infected with it, or had recovered from it provided the deeply sampled blood TCRbeta repertoires that made up the dataset. A freely available public database, intended as a resource for researchers studying the immune response to SARS-CoV-2, is where the repertoires were released. Samples were obtained from the ongoing ImmuneRACE study (first 160 participants) and from about 1,300 subjects provided by 6 global collaborators. Sample metadata almost always included a de-identified subject ID, COVID-19 status, age in years and sex. Where available, HLA class I and class II types were taken from metadata supplied by the sample provider and were not determined by assay-based typing.

At one collaborating source in Seattle, patients were enrolled during active infection and were followed longitudinally through the course of disease. Each collaborating institution followed its own protocols to collect whole blood in K2EDTA tubes. For TCRbeta analysis, collaborator samples were shipped as frozen whole blood, as isolated PBMCs, or as DNA extracted from either sample type. TCRbeta CDR3 regions were amplified from genomic DNA by means of the immunoSEQ Assay, a bias-controlled multiplex PCR. The authors' pipeline ran thus. The number of nucleated cells in each sample was estimated from the amplification of reference gene primers within the assay. Sequence reads were collapsed and filtered to measure the absolute abundance of every unique TCRbeta CDR3 rearrangement. For each sample, productive Simpson clonality was calculated as the square root of Simpson's diversity index over productive rearrangements. This immuneACCESS table, as held by TCRdb, lists in-frame sequences with V and J called but not all clones. Of the missing ones, under half trace to an unresolved V gene in checked studies; the others have no known cause. Clone size and V and J calls were adopted from that table, with D and trimming inferred from the DNA. For this sample there are some 400,000 clones; around 87% appear just once. The ten largest account for about 2.3% of the sample.

The research as a whole found: The quantity of clinical and demographic metadata differed by source and by participant and was supplied without curation.

As to this clone: There is no known antigen for this receptor. No base qualities exist here, and no much larger clone lies one base off it.

CDR1 and CDR2, per the germline V gene, are ENHRY and SYGVKD. From V the trimming removes 6 bases and from J it removes 4 bases, while the gene matches leave 8 bases of the junction unaccounted for. The CDR3 holds 14 amino acids from the cysteine to the phenylalanine. The CDR3 DNA has 42 bases and is translated from base 1. The rearrangement joined TRBV10-3 to TRBJ1-2; 7 bases in the junction line up with TRBD1. The TCR was taken from a woman in her sixties with COVID-19, enrolled during active disease. The sample was peripheral blood. The nucleotide sequence is TGTGCCATCAGGATAACAGGGGACACCTATGGCTACACCTTC. Its product reads: CAIRITGDTYGYTF.